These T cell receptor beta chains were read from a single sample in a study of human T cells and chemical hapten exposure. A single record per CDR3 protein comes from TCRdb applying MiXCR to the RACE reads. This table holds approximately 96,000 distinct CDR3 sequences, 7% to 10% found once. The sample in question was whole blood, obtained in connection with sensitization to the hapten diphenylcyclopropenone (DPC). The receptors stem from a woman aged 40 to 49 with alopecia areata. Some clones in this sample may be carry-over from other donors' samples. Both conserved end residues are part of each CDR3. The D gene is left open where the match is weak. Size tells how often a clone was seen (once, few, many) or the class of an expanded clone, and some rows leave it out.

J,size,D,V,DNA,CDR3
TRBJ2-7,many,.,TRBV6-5,TGTGCCACCCGGCGAAGTTTCGGCGAGCAGTACTTC,CATRRSFGEQYF
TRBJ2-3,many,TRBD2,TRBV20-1,TGCAGCACCGGACTAGCGATAAGTGGAGATACGCAGTATTTT,CSTGLAISGDTQYF
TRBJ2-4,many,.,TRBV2,TGTGCCAGCAGTGAAGAGGGACGGCAGTACTTC,CASSEEGRQYF
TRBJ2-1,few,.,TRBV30,TGTGCCTGGAGGCGGACGAATGAGCAGTTCTTC,CAWRRTNEQFF
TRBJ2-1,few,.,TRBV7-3,TGTGCCAGCAGCCGATACCTTGACAATGAGCAGTTCTTC,CASSRYLDNEQFF
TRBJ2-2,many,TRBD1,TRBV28,TGTGCCAGCAGTACTATACGCGGACAGGGGGCATGGACCGGGGAGCTGTTTTTT,CASSTIRGQGAWTGELFF
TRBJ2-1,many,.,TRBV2,TGTGCCAGCAGTGAAGCGCCCCGGGAGTATGAGCAGTTCTTC,CASSEAPREYEQFF
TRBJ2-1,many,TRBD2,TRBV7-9,TGTGCCAGCAGCGCCGGACTAGCGGAAAATTACAATGAGCAGTTCTTC,CASSAGLAENYNEQFF
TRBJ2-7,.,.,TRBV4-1,TGCGCCAGCAGCAGACGGGCCACAGGACCCGCGAGGGACGAGCAGTACTTC,CASSRRATGPARDEQYF
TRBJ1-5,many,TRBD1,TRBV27,TGTGCCAGCAGAAGAGAGGGGGGACAGGGCTTTCAGCCCCAGCATTTT,CASRREGGQGFQPQHF
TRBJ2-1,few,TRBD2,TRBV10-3,TGTGCCATCAGTGAGTCGGAAGCGGGAGTTAGCTCCTACAATGAGCAGTTCTTC,CAISESEAGVSSYNEQFF
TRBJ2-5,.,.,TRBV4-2,TGTGCCAGCAGCCAAGGAGAAGCGAACCAAGAGACCCAGTACTTC,CASSQGEANQETQYF
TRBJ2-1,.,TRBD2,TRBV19,TGTGCCAGTAGTATAAGTAGCGGGGCCTACAATGAGCAGTTCTTC,CASSISSGAYNEQFF
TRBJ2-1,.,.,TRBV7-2,TGTGCCAGCAGCCCACCGAAGGGTCAAACAGGCAATGAGCAGTTCTTC,CASSPPKGQTGNEQFF
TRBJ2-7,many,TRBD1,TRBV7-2,TGTGCCAGCAGCCAGGGGGTATCGGTCTACGAGCAGTACTTC,CASSQGVSVYEQYF
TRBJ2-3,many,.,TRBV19,TGTGCCAGTAGTATAGACTACCCCGATACGCAGTATTTT,CASSIDYPDTQYF
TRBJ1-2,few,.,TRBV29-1,TGCAGCGCTCCATCGACAGTCGGTGGATATGGCTACACCTTC,CSAPSTVGGYGYTF
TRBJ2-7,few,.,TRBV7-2,TGTGCCAGCAGCTTACAGGGGTCCGCCTACGAGCAGTACTTC,CASSLQGSAYEQYF
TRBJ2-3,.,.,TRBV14,TGTGCCAGCAGCCAAGCGGGCCCAGATACGCAGTATTTT,CASSQAGPDTQYF
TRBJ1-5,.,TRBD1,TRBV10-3,TGTGCCATCAGTTCCGGACAGGCAAATCAGCCCCAGCATTTT,CAISSGQANQPQHF
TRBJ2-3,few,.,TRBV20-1,TGCAGTGCTAGAGGGGTGGGAGCCCCAGATACGCAGTATTTT,CSARGVGAPDTQYF
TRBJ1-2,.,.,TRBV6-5,TGTGCCAGCAGTTACTCGGGGGATTCTAACTATGGCTACACCTTC,CASSYSGDSNYGYTF